The next 23 T cell receptor beta chains were all read from a single sample in a study of cytomegalovirus exposure and HLA in healthy donors. PCR used 60 Vbeta primers and 13 Jbeta primers. This table comes from immunoSEQ multiplex PCR, and its TCRdb copy is limited to in-frame clones, with some not included. The data show 130,000 or so clones, approximately 67% seen once. The specimen sequenced was PBMCs. The receptors were gathered from a woman aged 60-70 years in good health and CMV-seronegative.

The V gene is TRBV2, the J gene TRBJ2-3; TRBD2 might be the D (6 bases). Germline lookup yields CDR1 SNHLY and CDR2 FYNNEI. The CDR3 totals 15 residues. Trimming took off 4 bases at V and 2 bases at J, with 13 bases between the two ends. The DNA of the CDR3 is TGTGCCAGCAGTGTTCCGCCTAGCGCCACAGATACGCAGTATTTT. Its protein is CASSVPPSATDTQYF.

This chain joins TRBV7-3 and TRBJ2-2; 16 nucleotides match TRBD2. CDR1 SGHTA and CDR2 FQGTGA come from the germline V gene. This CDR3 has 18 amino acids. V was pared by 4 bases and J by 6 bases, with 8 bases of the junction left unmatched. CDR3 nucleotide sequence: TGTGCCAGCAGCTCAAAACCGGGACTAGCGGGGGGGCCCGGGGAGCTGTTTTTT. Protein product: CASSSKPGLAGGPGELFF.

The chain uses TRBV6-6 and TRBJ2-7, with D tentatively TRBD2 (5 bases). Trimming cost V 4 bases and J 5 bases, with 15 bases left between them. Germline V gives CDR1 MNHNY, CDR2 SVGAGI (reference sequence). CDR3 length: 14 amino acids. This chain's CDR3 is CASSSLGVGHEQYF. The CDR3 DNA is TGTGCCAGCAGTTCCCTCGGGGTAGGCCACGAGCAGTACTTC.

The rearrangement links TRBV5-3 to TRBJ2-2; D possibly corresponds to TRBD2 (6 bases). TRBV5-3 is recorded as an ORF, its role being uncertain. CDR3 length: 15 amino acids. The V end was cut by 2 bases, the J end by 5 bases, with 13 bases between. The CDR3: CARSFAGLTTGELFF. CDR3 sequence (DNA): TGTGCCAGAAGCTTTGCGGGACTTACGACCGGGGAGCTGTTTTTT.

This clone turned up a few times. This chain connects TRBV14 to TRBJ2-7, with unresolved D. V lost 2 bases and J lost 7, with 12 bases in between. The CDR3 is 13 residues long. From germline, CDR1 is SGHDN and CDR2 FVKESK. The CDR3 DNA follows: TGTGCCAGCAGCCAATTTCTGGCCTGGGAGCAGTACTTC. Protein product: CASSQFLAWEQYF.

The CDR3: CASSLTGPQETQYF. DNA for the CDR3: TGTGCCAGCAGTTTAACAGGCCCACAAGAGACCCAGTACTTC. This chain links TRBV28 with TRBJ2-5; D is perhaps TRBD1 (5 bases). The CDR3 loop spans 14 amino acids. Germline-derived CDR1 and CDR2 are MDHEN and SYDVKM. Trimming took off 2 bases at V and 2 bases at J, with 9 bases between the two ends.

The chain joins TRBV5-1 to TRBJ2-3; 10 bases line up with TRBD2. CDR1 SGHRS and CDR2 YFSETQ come from the germline V gene. V trimming: 0 bases; J trimming: 11 bases; junction bases outside the gene matches: 6. CDR3 length: 14 amino acids. CDR3 bases: TGCGCCAGCAGCTTGGTTGCTAGCGGGGGTGGGCAGTATTTT. Residues: CASSLVASGGGQYF.

V and J are TRBV7-2 and TRBJ2-7, with no clear D. Trimming took 3 bases from V and 4 from J, leaving 10 bases between them. Per the germline V gene, CDR1 is SGHTA and CDR2 is FQGNSA. The CDR3 sequence is 13 residues long. CDR3 DNA: TGTGCCAGCAGCTTCAGTCGGGTTTACGAGCAGTACTTC. It specifies CASSFSRVYEQYF.

This sequence joins TRBV5-1 and TRBJ2-7, with unresolved D. Looked up from germline, CDR1 is SGHRS and CDR2 is YFSETQ. The CDR3 is made up of 17 amino acids. The V end was cut by 1 base, the J end by 0 bases, with 17 bases between. Here the CDR3 DNA reads TGCGCCAGCAGCTTGACTTCCCGGCAGGATAACTCCTACGAGCAGTACTTC. Residues: CASSLTSRQDNSYEQYF.

Only a few counts were recorded for this clone. This chain connects TRBV5-1 to TRBJ2-7; D not certain. Germline values: CDR1 SGHRS, CDR2 YFSETQ. This CDR3 is built from 13 residues. Trimming took off 0 bases at V and 4 bases at J, with 8 bases between the two ends. The CDR3 reads CASSLGGGYEQYF. The CDR3 DNA follows: TGCGCCAGCAGCTTGGGCGGTGGTTACGAGCAGTACTTC.

The V call is TRBV1, the J call TRBJ2-7; TRBD2, the table's D call, was not compared with the DNA. TRBV1 is labeled a pseudogene. The CDR3 is 16 amino acids. CDR3 sequence: CTSSQSGLAASYEQYF. Written as DNA, the CDR3 is TGCACCAGCAGCCAATCGGGACTAGCGGCCTCCTACGAGCAGTACTTC.

The rearrangement uses TRBV4-2 and TRBJ2-4; TRBD2 matches 11 bases. The germline V gene encodes CDR1 LGHNA and CDR2 YNFKEQ. The CDR3 extends over 19 amino acids. V lost 0 bases to trimming and J lost 1 base; unmatched junction nucleotides: 8. The CDR3 DNA follows: TGTGCCAGCAGCCAAGATATAGCGGGAGGGCTGGGGGCCAAAAACATTCAGTACTTC. Translation gives CASSQDIAGGLGAKNIQYF.

The CDR3 here is CASSLAGTPSNQPQHF. The CDR3 DNA is TGTGCCAGCAGCTTGGCCGGGACACCCAGCAATCAGCCCCAGCATTTT. The rearrangement uses TRBV5-6 and TRBJ1-5; tentatively, D is TRBD1 (6 bases). V lost 0 bases, J lost 1 base, and 11 bases lay in between. Germline V gene data show CDR1 as SGHDT and CDR2 as YYEEEE. The CDR3 extends over 16 amino acids.

The gene calls are TRBV4-2 and TRBJ2-7; the match to TRBD2 covers 7 bases. Germline V gives CDR1 LGHNA, CDR2 YNFKEQ. V dropped 1 base and J dropped 2; count of bases not matched to a gene: 8. The CDR3 spans 16 residues. In nucleotides, the CDR3 is TGTGCCAGCAGCCAAGGTAATGCGGGAGAGGCCTACGAGCAGTACTTC. Translation gives CASSQGNAGEAYEQYF.

V gene TRBV5-1 combines with J gene TRBJ2-2; D might be TRBD2 (6 bases). Looked up from germline, CDR1 is SGHRS and CDR2 is YFSETQ. The V and J ends lost 2 bases and 7 bases respectively, with 15 bases between them. The CDR3 consists of 15 residues. The CDR3 coding sequence is TGCGCCAGCAGCTTTGTGGACGGACTAAGCGGGGAGCTGTTTTTT. It is translated as CASSFVDGLSGELFF.

This clone has a handful of counts. V and J are TRBV6-5 and TRBJ1-5, with 7 positions matching TRBD1. Germline V gene sequence: CDR1 MNHEY, CDR2 SVGAGI. The CDR3 runs to 13 residues. V lost 6 bases, J lost 4 bases, and 3 bases stayed unmatched. The CDR3 DNA reads as TGTGCCAGCAGGTCGACAGGGAATCAGCCCCAGCATTTT. Translated: CASRSTGNQPQHF.

The chain joins TRBV5-1 to TRBJ2-3; a possible D gene is TRBD2 (6 bases). This CDR3 contains 14 residues. Per the germline V gene, CDR1 is SGHRS and CDR2 is YFSETQ. The V and J ends lost 4 bases and 4 bases respectively, with 13 bases between them. The CDR3 region is CASSRGYGADTQYF. As DNA, the CDR3 is TGCGCCAGCAGCCGGGGGTACGGGGCAGATACGCAGTATTTT.

The chain combines TRBV19 with TRBJ2-7, with D perhaps matching TRBD2 (5 bases). The ends were cut back, 1 base at V and 5 bases at J, with 12 bases in the middle. The germline CDR1 and CDR2 sequences are LNHDA and SQIVND (reference sequence). The CDR3 loop spans 14 amino acids. CDR3 residues: CASSIGAGVNEQYF. CDR3 nucleotides: TGTGCCAGTAGTATAGGGGCCGGGGTGAACGAGCAGTACTTC.

The V gene is TRBV11-2, the J gene TRBJ2-5, with 9 bases identical to TRBD1. From germline, CDR1 is SGHAT and CDR2 FQNNGV. Germline trimming cut 5 bases from V and 2 bases from J; bases unmatched to any gene: 3. The CDR3 runs to 14 residues. The CDR3 DNA is TGTGCCAGCAGCGAGGGACAGGGACAAGAGACCCAGTACTTC. Residues: CASSEGQGQETQYF.

The J gene is TRBJ2-5, the V gene TRBV4-3; the match to TRBD1 covers 11 bases. The J call may be faulty, since TRBJ2-7 better matches the DNA end. Germline V lookup: CDR1 LGHNA, CDR2 YSLEER. The CDR3 runs 14 residues. The CDR3 loop is CASSPGQGVYEQYF. CDR3 nucleotide sequence: TGCGCCAGCAGCCCGGGACAGGGGGTCTACGAGCAGTACTTC.

This rearrangement joins TRBV4-1 to TRBJ2-5; TRBD1 matches 9 bases. Trimming at V came to 3 bases and at J to 1 base, leaving 3 bases not matched to a gene. The germline gives CDR1 MGHRA, CDR2 YSYEKL. The CDR3 has 15 amino acids. The CDR3 loop is CASSHMGQGQETQYF. In DNA form, the CDR3 reads TGCGCCAGCAGCCACATGGGACAGGGCCAAGAGACCCAGTACTTC.

This clone was picked up a small number of times. The rearrangement uses TRBV7-8 and TRBJ2-1; D is perhaps TRBD2 (7 bases). The CDR3 length is 17 residues. The V end was cut by 6 bases, the J end by 0 bases, with 18 bases between. Germline CDR1 and CDR2: SGHVS and FQNEAQ. CDR3 in DNA: TGTGCCAGCAGGATCGGGGGGCCATCGAGCTCCTACAATGAGCAGTTCTTC. The encoded protein is CASRIGGPSSSYNEQFF.

This chain uses TRBV19 with TRBJ2-4, with 8 positions matching TRBD1. Germline lookup yields CDR1 LNHDA and CDR2 SQIVND (reference sequence). Trimming took 5 bases from V and 6 from J; bases not matched to a gene: 9. This CDR3 region has 15 residues. CDR3 residues: CASSPGQGRINIQYF. The CDR3 DNA is TGTGCCAGTAGTCCCGGACAGGGCCGGATAAACATTCAGTACTTC. Together with reference TRBV19 and TRBJ2-4, the CDR3 gives the full variable domain: DGGITQSPKYLFRKEGQNVTLSCEQNLNHDAMYWYRQDPGQGLRLIYYSQIVNDFQKGDIAEGYSVSREKKESFPLTVTSAQKNPTAFYLCASSPGQGRINIQYFGAGTRLSVL.